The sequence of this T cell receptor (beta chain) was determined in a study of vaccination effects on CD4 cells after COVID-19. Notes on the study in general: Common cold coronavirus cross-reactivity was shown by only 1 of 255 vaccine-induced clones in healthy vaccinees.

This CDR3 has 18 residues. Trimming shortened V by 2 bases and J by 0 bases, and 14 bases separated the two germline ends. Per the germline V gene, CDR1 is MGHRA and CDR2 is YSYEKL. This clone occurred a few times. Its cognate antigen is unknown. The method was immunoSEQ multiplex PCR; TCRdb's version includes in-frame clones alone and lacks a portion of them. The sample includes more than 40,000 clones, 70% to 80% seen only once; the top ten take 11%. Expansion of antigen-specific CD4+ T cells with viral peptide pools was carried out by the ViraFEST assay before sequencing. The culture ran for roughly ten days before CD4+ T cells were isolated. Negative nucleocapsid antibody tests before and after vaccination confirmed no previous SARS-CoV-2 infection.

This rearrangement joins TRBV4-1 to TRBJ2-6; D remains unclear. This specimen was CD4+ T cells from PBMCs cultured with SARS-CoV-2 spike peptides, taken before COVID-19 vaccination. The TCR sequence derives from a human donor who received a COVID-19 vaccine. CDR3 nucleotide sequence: TGCGCCAGCAGCCAACTAGACATGATTCCCTCTGGGGCCAACGTCCTGACTTTC. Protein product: CASSQLDMIPSGANVLTF.